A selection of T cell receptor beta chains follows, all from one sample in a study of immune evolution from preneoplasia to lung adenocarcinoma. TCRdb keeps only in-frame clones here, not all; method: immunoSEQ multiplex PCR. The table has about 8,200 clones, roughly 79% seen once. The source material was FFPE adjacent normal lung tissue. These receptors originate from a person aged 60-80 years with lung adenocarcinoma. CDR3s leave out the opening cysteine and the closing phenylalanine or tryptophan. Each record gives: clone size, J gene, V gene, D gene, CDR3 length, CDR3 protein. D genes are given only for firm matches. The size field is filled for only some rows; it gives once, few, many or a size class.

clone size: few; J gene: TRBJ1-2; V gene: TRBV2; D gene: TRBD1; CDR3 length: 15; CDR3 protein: ASSRRDRTFRDYGYT
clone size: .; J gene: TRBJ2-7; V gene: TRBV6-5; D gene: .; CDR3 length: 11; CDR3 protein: ASTPYAGWEQY
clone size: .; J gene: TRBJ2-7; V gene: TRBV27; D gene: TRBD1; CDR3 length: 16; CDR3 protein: ASSLDARGTGPTYEQY
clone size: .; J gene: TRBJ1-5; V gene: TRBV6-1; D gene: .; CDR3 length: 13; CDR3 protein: ASSVHRDSNQPQH
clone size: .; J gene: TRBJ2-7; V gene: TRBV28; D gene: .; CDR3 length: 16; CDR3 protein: ASSRRRLADGSSYEQY
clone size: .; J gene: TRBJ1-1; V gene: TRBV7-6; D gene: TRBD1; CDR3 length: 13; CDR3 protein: ASSTGTGWNTEAF
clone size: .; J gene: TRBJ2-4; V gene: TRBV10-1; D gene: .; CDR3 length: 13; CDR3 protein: ASSEGQLAKNIQY
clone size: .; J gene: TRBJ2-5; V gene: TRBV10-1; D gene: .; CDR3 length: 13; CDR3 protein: ASSEGGRGIETQY
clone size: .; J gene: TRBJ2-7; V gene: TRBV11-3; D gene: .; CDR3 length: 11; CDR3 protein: ASSRKRLDEQY
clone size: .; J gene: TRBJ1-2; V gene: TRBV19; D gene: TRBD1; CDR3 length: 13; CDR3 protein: ASSIGQGAAYGYT
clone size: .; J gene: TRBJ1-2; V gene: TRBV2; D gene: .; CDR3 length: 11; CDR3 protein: ASDGLHKFGYT
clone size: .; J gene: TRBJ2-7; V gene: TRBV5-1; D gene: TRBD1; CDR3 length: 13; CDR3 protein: ASSLGDRGHYEQY
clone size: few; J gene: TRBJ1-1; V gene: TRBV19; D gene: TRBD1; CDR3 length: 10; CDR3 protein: ASSFGQAEAF
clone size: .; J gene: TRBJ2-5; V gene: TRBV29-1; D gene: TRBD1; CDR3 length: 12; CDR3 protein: SVIWTGGQETQY
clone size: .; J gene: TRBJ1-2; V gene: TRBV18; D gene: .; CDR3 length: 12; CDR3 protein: ASSLQGFSYGYT
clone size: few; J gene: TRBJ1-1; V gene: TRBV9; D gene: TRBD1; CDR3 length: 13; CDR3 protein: ASSSRTGQNTEAF
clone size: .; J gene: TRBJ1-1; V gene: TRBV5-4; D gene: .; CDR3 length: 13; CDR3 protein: ASSYAGKALTEAF
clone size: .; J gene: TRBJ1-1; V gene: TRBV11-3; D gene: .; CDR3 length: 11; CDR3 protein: ASSLGYMAEAF
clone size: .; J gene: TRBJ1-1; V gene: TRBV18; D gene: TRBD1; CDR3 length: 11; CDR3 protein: ASYQGGVNRAF
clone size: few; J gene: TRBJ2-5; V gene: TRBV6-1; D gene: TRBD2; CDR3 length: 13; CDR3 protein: ASSGQRGGQETQY
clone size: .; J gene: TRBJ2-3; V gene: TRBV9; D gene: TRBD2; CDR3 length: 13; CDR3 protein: ASGLAGGITDTQY
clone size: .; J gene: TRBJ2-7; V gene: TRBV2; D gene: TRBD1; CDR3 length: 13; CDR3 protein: ASRVTGTGGNEQY
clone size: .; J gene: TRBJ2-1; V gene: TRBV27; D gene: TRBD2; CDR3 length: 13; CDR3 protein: ASSFRTSGIDEQF
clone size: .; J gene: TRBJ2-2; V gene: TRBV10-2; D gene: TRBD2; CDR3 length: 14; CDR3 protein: ASSDPGTSGGGELF
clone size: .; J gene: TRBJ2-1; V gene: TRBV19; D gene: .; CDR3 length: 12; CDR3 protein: ASSRVGGREEQF
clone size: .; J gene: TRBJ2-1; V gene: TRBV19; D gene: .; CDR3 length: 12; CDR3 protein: ASSIVGMAPQQF
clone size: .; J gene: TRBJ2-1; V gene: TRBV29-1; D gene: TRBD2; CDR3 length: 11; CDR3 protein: SVDMGLAERQF
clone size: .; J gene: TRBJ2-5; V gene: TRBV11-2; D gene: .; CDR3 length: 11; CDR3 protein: ASSLGGAETQY
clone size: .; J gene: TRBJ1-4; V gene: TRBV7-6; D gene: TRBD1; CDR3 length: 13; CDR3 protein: ASSLQGGHREKLF
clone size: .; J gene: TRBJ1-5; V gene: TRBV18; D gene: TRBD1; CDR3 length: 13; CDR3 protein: ASSQGQAGNQPQH
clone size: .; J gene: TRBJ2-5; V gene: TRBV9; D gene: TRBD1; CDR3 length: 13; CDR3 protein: ASSVGGQGWETQY
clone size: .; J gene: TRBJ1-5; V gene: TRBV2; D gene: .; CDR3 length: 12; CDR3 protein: ASSEDRVGQPQH
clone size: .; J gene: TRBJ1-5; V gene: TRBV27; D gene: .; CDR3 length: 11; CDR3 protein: ASSPDGPQPQH
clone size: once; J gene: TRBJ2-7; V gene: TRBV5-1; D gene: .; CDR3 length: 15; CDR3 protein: ASSLEFPGPPFYEQY
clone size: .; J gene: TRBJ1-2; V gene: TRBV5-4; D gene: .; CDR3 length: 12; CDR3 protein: ASSFADRTNGYT
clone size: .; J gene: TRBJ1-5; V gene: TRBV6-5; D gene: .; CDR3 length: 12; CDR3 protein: ASSSQVGGQPQH
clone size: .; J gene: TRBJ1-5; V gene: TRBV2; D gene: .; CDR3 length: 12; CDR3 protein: ASAPQGNNQPQH
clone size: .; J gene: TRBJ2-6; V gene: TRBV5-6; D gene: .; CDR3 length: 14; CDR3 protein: ASSSEQGTGANVLT
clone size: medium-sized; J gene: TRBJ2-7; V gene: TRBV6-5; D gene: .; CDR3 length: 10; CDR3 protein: ASRRGSYEQY
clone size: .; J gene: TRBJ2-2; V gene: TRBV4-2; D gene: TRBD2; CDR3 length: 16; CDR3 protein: ASSQRRELAGAPGELF
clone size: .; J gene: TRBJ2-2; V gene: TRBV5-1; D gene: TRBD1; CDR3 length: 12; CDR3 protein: ASSKGQVPGELF
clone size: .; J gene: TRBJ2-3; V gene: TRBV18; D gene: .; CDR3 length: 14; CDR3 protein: ASSPPGQIRSDTQY
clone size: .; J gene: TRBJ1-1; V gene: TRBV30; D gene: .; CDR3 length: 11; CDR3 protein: AWRVFGPFGAF
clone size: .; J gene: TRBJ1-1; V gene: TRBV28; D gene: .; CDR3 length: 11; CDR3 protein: ASRSQDSTEAF
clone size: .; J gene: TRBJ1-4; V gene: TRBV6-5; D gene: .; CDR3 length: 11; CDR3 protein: ASRRGINEKLF
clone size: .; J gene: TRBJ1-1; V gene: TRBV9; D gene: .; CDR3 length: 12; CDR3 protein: ASSVMGLDTEAF
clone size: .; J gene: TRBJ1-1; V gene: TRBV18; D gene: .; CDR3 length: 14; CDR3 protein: ASSLGTGAIIAEAF
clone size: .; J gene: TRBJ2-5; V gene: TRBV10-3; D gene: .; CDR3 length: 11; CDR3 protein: AISDGRQETQY
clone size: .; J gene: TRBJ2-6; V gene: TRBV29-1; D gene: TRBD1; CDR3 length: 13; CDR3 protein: SVGGQASGANVLT
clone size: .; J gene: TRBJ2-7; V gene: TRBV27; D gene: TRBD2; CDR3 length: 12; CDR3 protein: ASSWLAGGIEQY
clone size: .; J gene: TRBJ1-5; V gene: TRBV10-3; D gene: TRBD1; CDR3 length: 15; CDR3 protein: AISDSGTGANNQPQH
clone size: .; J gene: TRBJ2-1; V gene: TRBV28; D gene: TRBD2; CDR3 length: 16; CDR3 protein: ASSSSGMGTVGDNEQF
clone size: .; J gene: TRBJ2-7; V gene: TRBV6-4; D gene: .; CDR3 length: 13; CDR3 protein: ASSLDRFSRYEQY
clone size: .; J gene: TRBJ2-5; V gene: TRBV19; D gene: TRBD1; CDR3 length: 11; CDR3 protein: ASSPDREKTQY
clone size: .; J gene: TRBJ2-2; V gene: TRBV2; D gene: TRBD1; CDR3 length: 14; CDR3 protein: ASRGDRGSNTGELF
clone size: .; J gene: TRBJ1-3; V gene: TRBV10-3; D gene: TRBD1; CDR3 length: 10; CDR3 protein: AIGTAGNTIY
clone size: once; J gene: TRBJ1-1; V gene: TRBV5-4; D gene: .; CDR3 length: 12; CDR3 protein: ASTGGRVNTEAF
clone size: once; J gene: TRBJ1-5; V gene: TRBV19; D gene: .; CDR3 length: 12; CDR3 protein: ASSMGALGQPQH
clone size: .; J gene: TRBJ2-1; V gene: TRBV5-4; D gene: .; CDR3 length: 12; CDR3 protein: ASSLNPGYNEQF
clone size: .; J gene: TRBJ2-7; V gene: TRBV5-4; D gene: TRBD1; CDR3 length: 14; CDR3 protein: ASSLGGAQGAYEQY